Following are 5 T cell receptor beta chains from one sample sequenced in a study of blood T cell repertoires in COVID-19. Profiling relied on immunoSEQ multiplex PCR, and the TCRdb table lists in-frame clones only, not all of them. The top ten hold roughly 15% of the sample, which has about 93,000 clones, just under 80% seen once. Sequencing input: peripheral blood. Receptors were obtained from a human donor in a cohort sampled during active COVID-19.

The rearrangement joins TRBV28 to TRBJ2-5; D is perhaps TRBD2 (6 bases). The V gene lost 3 bases and the J gene lost 5 bases, with 10 bases spanning the gap. The CDR3 length is 13 residues. CDR1 MDHEN and CDR2 SYDVKM come from the germline V gene. The CDR3: CASSFEGRETQYF. The DNA of the CDR3 is TGTGCCAGCAGTTTTGAAGGGAGGGAGACCCAGTACTTC.

J is TRBJ1-3 and V is TRBV5-1; D is uncertain. The CDR3 covers 17 residues. Trimming pared 0 bases from V and 0 bases from J, leaving 13 bases between. Germline loops: CDR1 SGHRS, CDR2 YFSETQ. The CDR3 bases are TGCGCCAGCAGCTTGGCCCCTCTGGAGTACTCTGGAAACACCATATATTTT. It codes for CASSLAPLEYSGNTIYF.

J is TRBJ2-1 and V is TRBV2; 9 bases are a match to TRBD1. The CDR3 is 15 residues long. Per germline, CDR1 SNHLY and CDR2 FYNNEI. V shed 6 bases and J 3 bases; nucleotides not matched to a gene: 6. This chain's CDR3 is CASRGDRGNYNEQFF. The CDR3 DNA follows: TGTGCCAGCAGGGGAGACAGGGGGAACTACAATGAGCAGTTCTTC.

This chain connects TRBV11-2 to TRBJ1-1; D is uncertain. Germline V CDR1 and CDR2: SGHAT, FQNNGV. V lost 3 bases to trimming and J lost 6 bases, with 5 bases between them. The length of the CDR3 is 11 residues. CDR3 amino acids: CASSLSAEAFF. In nucleotides, the CDR3 is TGTGCCAGCAGCTTGAGCGCTGAAGCTTTCTTT.

The gene calls are TRBV5-6 and TRBJ1-2; TRBD1 is a possible D gene (6 bases). Germline V lookup: CDR1 SGHDT, CDR2 YYEEEE. The V end was cut by 0 bases, the J end by 4 bases, with 10 bases between. The CDR3 is 14 residues long. The CDR3 sequence: CASSLVQGSYGYTF. The DNA for the CDR3 is TGTGCCAGCAGCTTGGTGCAGGGGTCCTATGGCTACACCTTC.